This T cell receptor (beta chain) appears in the sequencing data of a study of T cell responses to AZD1222 COVID-19 vaccine. On the study more broadly: Second-dose schedules of about 4 or about 12 weeks were combined.

Assay used: immunoSEQ multiplex PCR; TCRdb lists only in-frame clones, some missing. The sample has some 62,000 clones, about 70% seen once. Study findings and constraints: Following two doses of AZD1222, Spike-specific TCR breadth and depth rose. Donors skewed white British and female; clonal diversity was possibly underestimated. Only six or seven AZD1222 recipients tested seropositive at baseline.

Note on this clone: As yet, its antigen is unknown.

Trimming took off 4 bases at V and 3 bases at J, with 10 bases between the two ends. This CDR3 contains 13 residues. In germline, CDR1 is SGDLS, CDR2 YYNGEE. V and J are TRBV9 and TRBJ1-1; D is uncertain. The source is an adult in good health. Sequenced material: peripheral blood, taken on day 0 of AZD1222 vaccination. CDR3 sequence: CASSQAADTEAFF. The CDR3 nucleotides are TGTGCCAGCAGCCAGGCGGCCGACACTGAAGCTTTCTTT.